This TCR beta chain was captured in a study of vaccination effects on CD4 cells after COVID-19. Study-wide background: Post-vaccine samples followed the second dose by a median of 72 days.

This table comes from immunoSEQ multiplex PCR, and its TCRdb copy is limited to in-frame clones, with some not included. The sample lists roughly 30,000 clones, about 75% seen once, with around 7% in the top ten. This clone was detected only a few times. Antigen unknown. Following culture for more than 9 days, CD4+ T cells were isolated. According to PCR results, the person was infected with SARS-CoV-2 between March and December 2020. Each participant received a vaccine that was either BNT162b2 or mRNA-1273, given as two doses. V lost 4 bases to trimming and J lost 7 bases; unmatched junction nucleotides: 19. Germline assignment: CDR1 KGHDR and CDR2 SFDVKD. CDR3 size: 19 residues. Study findings and constraints: Marked contraction was observed in infection-induced and vaccine-induced clones late after vaccination. New vaccine-induced clones were the main type among post-vaccine spike-reactive clones in convalescents.

The source was CD4+ T cells from PBMCs cultured without peptide, collected after COVID-19 vaccination. The rearrangement links TRBV24-1 to TRBJ2-1, with 9 positions matching TRBD2. The sequence was obtained from a human donor who had a prior SARS-CoV-2 infection. CDR3 amino acids: CATSEPTLGVAGVRNEQFF. The CDR3 nucleotides are TGTGCCACCAGTGAGCCGACACTGGGGGTAGCGGGAGTTAGGAATGAGCAGTTCTTC.